Below are 23 T cell receptor beta chains sequenced from a single sample in a study of blood T cell repertoires in COVID-19. The protocol was immunoSEQ multiplex PCR, while the TCRdb copy is restricted to in-frame clones and leaves out a portion. The data contain roughly 43,000 clones, around 83% of them singletons. The sequenced material came from PBMCs or T cells enriched from blood (not recorded which). These receptors originate from a woman aged 50 to 60 who had recovered from COVID-19.

The chain joins TRBV5-1 to TRBJ2-5; TRBD1 matches 11 bases. V trimming: 4 bases; J trimming: 5 bases; junction bases outside the gene matches: 7. CDR3 length equals 15 residues. Germline V lookup: CDR1 SGHRS, CDR2 YFSETQ. CDR3 DNA sequence: TGCGCCAGCAGCCCGGGACAGGGGGTAGGGGAGACCCAGTACTTC. It codes for CASSPGQGVGETQYF.

This chain links TRBV5-1 with TRBJ1-2, with TRBD1 matching over 8 bases. The CDR3 is made up of 16 amino acids. Germline CDR1 reads SGHRS; CDR2 reads YFSETQ. V shed 3 bases, J shed 6 bases, and the junction held 13 bases outside the gene matches. As DNA, the CDR3 is TGCGCCAGCAGCTGGGGGGACAGGCCGGGCCTCGATGGCTACACCTTC. Translated, it gives CASSWGDRPGLDGYTF.

V usage is TRBV28 and J usage is TRBJ1-2; D gene ambiguous. Germline V lookup: CDR1 MDHEN, CDR2 SYDVKM. CDR3 length: 12 residues. Deletions cut 8 bases from V and 4 bases from J, with 11 bases between. The CDR3 region is CASSPAGYGYTF. The CDR3 nucleotides are TGTGCCAGCTCACCGGCAGGCTATGGCTACACCTTC.

The chain links TRBV27 to TRBJ2-7; 7 bases map to TRBD1. The germline CDR1 and CDR2 sequences are MNHEY and SMNVEV (reference sequence). The CDR3 has 14 residues. V was pared by 6 bases and J by 2 bases, with 7 bases of the junction left unmatched. The CDR3 nucleotides are TGTGCCAGCAGCGTCAGGGGGATCGCCTACGAGCAGTACTTC. It specifies CASSVRGIAYEQYF.

The V gene is TRBV27, the J gene TRBJ2-7, with D perhaps matching TRBD1 (6 bases). This CDR3 comprises 14 residues. Per the germline V gene, CDR1 is MNHEY and CDR2 is SMNVEV (reference sequence). V was trimmed by 2 bases and J by 0 bases, leaving 8 bases between them. The CDR3 protein is CASSLGTSSYEQYF. The CDR3 DNA follows: TGTGCCAGCAGTTTAGGGACAAGCTCCTACGAGCAGTACTTC.

The gene calls are TRBV10-3 and TRBJ2-7, with D perhaps matching TRBD2 (5 bases). V lost 4 bases and J 5 bases, leaving 15 bases between the germline ends. Germline lookup yields CDR1 ENHRY and CDR2 SYGVKD. This CDR3 is built from 14 residues. CDR3 nucleotide sequence: TGTGCCATCAGTGCGGGGAACCCCAACGACGAGCAGTACTTC. It is translated as CAISAGNPNDEQYF.

This clone was counted only a few times. This sequence joins TRBV6-5 and TRBJ1-4, with D possibly TRBD1 on 6 matching bases. V was clipped by 6 bases and J by 3 bases, with 8 bases between them. CDR1 and CDR2 from the germline V gene are MNHEY and SVGAGI. This CDR3 has 13 amino acids. The chain's CDR3 is CASRGASNEKLFF. CDR3 bases: TGTGCCAGCAGGGGGGCGTCTAATGAAAAACTGTTTTTT.

The chain uses TRBV18 and TRBJ1-1; 8 bases align to TRBD1. CDR1 and CDR2 from the germline V gene are KGHSH and LQKENI. The CDR3 is made up of 14 amino acids. J lost 3 bases, V lost 6 bases, and 6 bases had no gene match. CDR3 DNA sequence: TGTGCCAGCTCCTTCGACAGGGGCTACACTGAAGCTTTCTTT. Translated, it gives CASSFDRGYTEAFF.

This chain connects TRBV3-1 (or the pseudogene TRBV3-2) to TRBJ2-7; perhaps TRBD1 as D (5 bases). This CDR3 is built from 15 residues. V gave up 2 bases and J gave up 2 bases, with 13 bases separating them. Germline-derived CDR1 and CDR2 are LGHDT and YNNKEL (reference sequence). The DNA of the CDR3 is TGTGCCAGCAGCCAATTAGGGAAGGGGACCTACGAGCAGTACTTC. It is translated as CASSQLGKGTYEQYF.

The V call is TRBV4-3, the J call TRBJ2-4, with D tentatively TRBD2 (6 bases). Between the trimmed V and J ends, which lost 1 base and 6 bases, there was a span of 25 bases. CDR1 and CDR2 (germline): LGHNA, YSLEER. The CDR3 is 19 amino acids. The CDR3 loop reads CASSQGLSSATIPRNIQYF. The CDR3 DNA follows: TGCGCCAGCAGCCAAGGTCTTTCTAGCGCGACTATCCCTAGAAACATTCAGTACTTC.

The chain links TRBV5-8 to TRBJ2-1; 16 nucleotides line up with TRBD2. The V segment lost 3 bases and the J segment 13 bases; nucleotides outside the gene matches: 7. The CDR3 covers 15 residues. From germline, CDR1 is SGHTS and CDR2 YDEGEE. CDR3 nucleotide sequence: TGTGCCAGCAGCTCCACGGGACTAGCGGGGGGGAATCAGTTCTTC. Translating gives CASSSTGLAGGNQFF. Filled out from reference TRBV5-8 and TRBJ2-1, the complete variable domain reads EAGVTQSPTHLIKTRGQQATLRCSPISGHTSVYWYQQALGLGLQFLLWYDEGEERNRGNFPPRFSGRQFPNYSSELNVNALELEDSALYLCASSSTGLAGGNQFFGPGTRLTVL.

The chain carries TRBV30 and TRBJ2-1; 9 positions match TRBD1. V was pared by 2 bases and J by 3 bases, with 5 bases of the junction left unmatched. This CDR3 region has 15 residues. The germline V gene has CDR1 GTSNPN and CDR2 SVGIG (reference sequence). This chain's CDR3 is CAWSKGQGNYNEQFF. The CDR3 region has the DNA TGTGCCTGGAGTAAGGGACAGGGAAACTACAATGAGCAGTTCTTC. Complete variable domain (other parts from reference TRBV30 and TRBJ2-1): SQTIHQWPATLVQPVGSPLSLECTVEGTSNPNLYWYRQAAGRGLQLLFYSVGIGQISSEVPQNLSASRPQDRQFILSSKKLLLSDSGFYLCAWSKGQGNYNEQFFGPGTRLTVL.

The chain employs TRBV19 and TRBJ1-5, with TRBD1 identical over 9 bases. Looked up from germline, CDR1 is LNHDA and CDR2 is SQIVND (reference sequence). This CDR3 has 17 amino acids. Germline trimming cut 9 bases from V and 3 bases from J; bases unmatched to any gene: 15. CDR3 amino acids: CASLRTGTGFLNQPQHF. The CDR3 coding sequence is TGTGCCAGCCTACGCACCGGGACAGGGTTTCTCAATCAGCCCCAGCATTTT.

CDR3 sequence (DNA): TGTGCCAGCACCCCCACTAGCGGGGGTAGCAATGAGCAGTTCTTC. Protein sequence: CASTPTSGGSNEQFF. The chain recombines TRBV3-1 (or the pseudogene TRBV3-2) with TRBJ2-1; 11 nucleotides match TRBD2. The germline gives CDR1 LGHDT, CDR2 YNNKEL (reference sequence). V shed 7 bases, J shed 6 bases, and the junction held 8 bases outside the gene matches. The CDR3 consists of 15 residues.

The V call is TRBV7-3, the J call TRBJ1-2; 9 nucleotides align to TRBD1. This CDR3 is built from 13 residues. Trimming cost V 5 bases and J 4 bases; bases outside gene matches: 2. From germline, CDR1 is SGHTA and CDR2 FQGTGA. The CDR3 spells CASSPGQGYGYTF. The CDR3 DNA reads TGTGCCAGCAGCCCGGGACAGGGCTATGGCTACACCTTC.

The chain has TRBV23-1 and TRBJ2-6, with D possibly matching TRBD2 (5 bases). TRBV23-1 is annotated as an ORF whose role is uncertain. V was clipped by 7 bases and J by 3 bases, with 13 bases between them. The CDR3 sequence is 15 residues long. The DNA of the CDR3 is TGCGCCAGCACCCGAAAGCGGCATGGGGCCAACGTCCTGACTTTC. Translation gives CASTRKRHGANVLTF.

This clone came up a few times. CDR3: CTRDKGRWTGELFF. The DNA of the CDR3 is TGCACCAGGGATAAGGGGAGGTGGACCGGGGAGCTGTTTTTT. The gene calls are TRBV1 and TRBJ2-2; TRBD2, the table's D call, lacks a check against the DNA. TRBV1 is labeled a pseudogene. The CDR3 is made up of 14 amino acids.

The chain recombines TRBV6-1 with TRBJ1-5; the match to TRBD1 covers 8 bases. Germline CDR1 is MNHNS and CDR2 is SASEGT. The CDR3 contains 18 residues. The junction had 9 bases not matched to a gene; V was cut back by 2 bases and J by 0 bases. CDR3 nucleotide sequence: TGTGCCAGCAGTGAATCGGACAGGGCCCCTTATAGCAATCAGCCCCAGCATTTT. It codes for CASSESDRAPYSNQPQHF.

The CDR3 sequence: CASVQGRITEAFF. Here the CDR3 DNA reads TGTGCCAGCGTACAGGGGCGGATCACTGAAGCTTTCTTT. V and J are TRBV11-2 and TRBJ1-1; 7 nucleotides match TRBD1. With 8 bases clipped from V and 4 bases from J, the junction kept 7 bases outside the gene matches. Per the germline V gene, CDR1 is SGHAT and CDR2 is FQNNGV. The length of the CDR3 is 13 residues.

The chain couples TRBV19 to TRBJ1-1; no clear D gene. This CDR3 region has 13 residues. Germline V gene lookup returns CDR1 LNHDA and CDR2 SQIVND (reference sequence). Trimming took 3 bases from V and 3 from J, leaving 8 bases between them. The CDR3: CASSIKTDTEAFF. Here the CDR3 DNA reads TGTGCCAGTAGTATTAAAACGGACACTGAAGCTTTCTTT.

The V and J genes are TRBV6-5 and TRBJ1-2; D may be TRBD1 (5 bases). Per the germline V gene, CDR1 is MNHEY and CDR2 is SVGAGI. The CDR3 loop spans 11 amino acids. V dropped 8 bases and J dropped 4 bases, with 8 bases sitting between them. CDR3 protein: CASGGGYGYTF. The CDR3, as DNA: TGTGCCAGCGGGGGGGGCTATGGCTACACCTTC.

This chain connects TRBV19 to TRBJ2-1; D might be TRBD2 (5 bases). Germline CDR1 LNHDA, CDR2 SQIVND (reference sequence). The CDR3 has 13 amino acids. V lost 5 bases and J 5 bases, leaving 10 bases between the germline ends. This CDR3 reads CASSWQRNNEQFF. In nucleotides, the CDR3 is TGTGCCAGTAGTTGGCAGCGGAACAATGAGCAGTTCTTC. The full variable domain, completed using reference TRBV19 and TRBJ2-1, is DGGITQSPKYLFRKEGQNVTLSCEQNLNHDAMYWYRQDPGQGLRLIYYSQIVNDFQKGDIAEGYSVSREKKESFPLTVTSAQKNPTAFYLCASSWQRNNEQFFGPGTRLTVL.

The rearrangement links TRBV9 to TRBJ1-5, with D uncertain. This CDR3 is built from 15 residues. Germline CDR1 SGDLS, CDR2 YYNGEE. Trimming removed 0 bases at V and 2 bases at J, with 9 bases between. CDR3 region: CASSVGALGNQPQHF. In DNA form, the CDR3 reads TGTGCCAGCAGCGTAGGAGCTTTAGGCAATCAGCCCCAGCATTTT.